This TCR beta chain was obtained from a study of blood T cell repertoires in COVID-19. The CDR3 covers 14 residues. Germline V lookup: CDR1 LNHDA, CDR2 SQIVND (reference sequence). J was trimmed by 3 bases and V by 3 bases; bases with no gene match: 4. Repertoires were generated with immunoSEQ multiplex PCR, while TCRdb's copy carries only in-frame clones and drops some. In the table there are hundreds of thousands of clones, approximately 83% of which are singletons. This TCR was recovered from a woman aged 25-40 years who had recovered from COVID-19. Specimen: peripheral blood. The chain uses TRBV19 and TRBJ2-7; TRBD2 matches 8 bases. CDR3 DNA sequence: TGTGCCAGTAGTATTAGCGGGAACCACTACGAGCAGTACTTC. Residues: CASSISGNHYEQYF.